This record concerns one TCR beta chain sequence. The antigen is not known. With the Oncomine TCR Beta short-read assay, DNA from cultured CD4+ T cells was sequenced. A single record per CDR3 protein comes from TCRdb applying MiXCR to the PCR reads. The profile shows about 25,000 distinct CDR3 sequences, about 52% of them singletons. This sample is drawn from a study of vaccination and CD4 T cells after COVID-19. In the study overall: Six males and four females, two Hispanic, made up the convalescents. Stimulation used overlapping spike peptides from SARS-CoV-2, HCoV-NL63, HCoV-OC43 and HCoV-229E.

The treatment: 10-day PBMC culture with coronavirus spike peptide pools or control peptides (ViraFEST assay). Peptide-pool expansion of antigen-specific T cells preceded TCR sequencing in ViraFEST. Study results and limitations: The rise in median SARS-CoV-2-reactive clonotypes, from around 19 to 38, was not significant.

In germline, CDR1 is LNHDA, CDR2 SQIVND (reference sequence). The CDR3 is 16 residues long. Trimming removed 0 bases at V and 4 bases at J, with 12 bases between. The receptor was derived from a human donor who had recovered from COVID-19. The sample was CD4+ T cells from blood, cultured in vitro. This chain links TRBV19 with TRBJ2-2; maybe TRBD1 (6 bases). The CDR3 sequence is CASSIEASRGTGELFF. CDR3 nucleotide sequence: TGTGCCAGTAGTATAGAAGCCTCCAGGGGCACCGGGGAGCTGTTTTTT.